The subject of this entry is one TCR beta chain. Its antigen is currently not known. There are no base qualities to consult, and no much larger clone falls within one base. This entry belongs to a study of CD8 T cells in ankylosing spondylitis (TCRdb year 2017). In terms of the full investigation: The study profiled T cell receptor beta repertoires in healthy donors and ankylosing spondylitis patients to find disease-linked TCR variants. In total, the full study cohort was made up of approximately 99 healthy donors and 25 to 30 ankylosing spondylitis patients. Samples of peripheral blood were taken, and for ankylosing spondylitis patients, synovial fluid was collected as well.

Results the study describes overall, beyond this receptor: Blood from ankylosing spondylitis patients appeared to be characterized by a TCR beta motif made up of several highly homologous amino acid variants. The disease-linked clones were reported as significantly enriched in matched synovial fluid samples from ankylosing spondylitis patients. Some motif variants were previously reported in synovial fluid and blood of reactive arthritis patients, suggesting common disease-initiation mechanisms. The disease-linked clones had a CD8+ phenotype and were found at relatively low frequencies in peripheral blood.

Sequencing instrument: Illumina HiSeq 2500. TCR beta libraries were prepared by quantitative 5'-RACE with molecular barcodes. As for the original processing: A new computational method, built on a probabilistic model of VDJ rearrangement, was used to identify disease-linked TCR variants. TCRdb reprocessed the public reads (quality trimming at Q25 with fastp, clone calling with MiXCR) and kept in-frame beta chains. CDR3 protein duplicates are merged, each entry listing the most common genes and DNA. The V and J calls, along with clone size, are taken from TCRdb and not from the paper's own processing. The sample table records some 250,000 distinct CDR3 sequences; under 30% of these occur just once. The ten largest clones add up to roughly 0.6% of the sample. V was cut back by 8 bases and J by 5 bases, leaving a gap of 23 bases between them. CDR1 and CDR2 (SQVTM, ANQGSEA) derive from the germline V gene. The CDR3 has 15 amino acids, counting the end cysteine and phenylalanine. Only the CDR3 DNA stays, 45 bases, in frame from base 1.

The sequenced material came from blood, either unsorted or a sorted T cell fraction (not recorded which). The chain employs TRBV29-1 and TRBJ2-3; possibly the D gene is TRBD1, per 6 matching bases. The clonotype comes from a male donor with ankylosing spondylitis or in good health (not recorded which). DNA sequence: TGCAGCTTCCTCAGATTCAGGGAAGGGGGAGATACGCAGTATTTT. The encoded protein is CSFLRFREGGDTQYF.